The 17 T cell receptor beta chains listed next were all sequenced from one sample in a study of early T cells in non-severe SARS-CoV-2 infection. TCRdb processed the 5' RACE reads anew with MiXCR; each CDR3 protein has one entry. The table shows tens of thousands of distinct CDR3 sequences, with roughly 9.4% occurring only once. The starting material was whole blood, obtained at baseline. The receptors come from an adult who was a healthcare worker with PCR-confirmed SARS-CoV-2 infection or an uninfected control (not recorded which).

This clonotype was observed at least ten times. The chain has TRBV20-1 and TRBJ2-5, with D tentatively TRBD2 (5 bases). The V end lost 3 bases, the J end lost 0 bases, and 17 bases lay between the germline ends. The CDR3 is 16 residues long. Germline V CDR1 and CDR2: DFQATT, SNEGSKA (reference sequence). CDR3 in DNA: TGCAGTGCTAGTCGGGGAAACGATTTGTACCAAGAGACCCAGTACTTC. Translating gives CSASRGNDLYQETQYF.

The sample holds a few counts of this clonotype. DNA of the CDR3: TGTGCCAGCAGTTCCCGCGGGGGGGCGGGCACCGGGGAGCTGTTTTTT. Its translation: CASSSRGGAGTGELFF. The gene calls are TRBV6-5 and TRBJ2-2, with 9 nucleotides matching TRBD2. Trimming at V came to 4 bases and at J to 4 bases, leaving 7 bases not matched to a gene. CDR3 length: 16 residues. Germline CDR1 MNHEY, CDR2 SVGAGI.

This clonotype showed up just a few times. The chain couples TRBV10-3 to TRBJ2-3; a possible D gene is TRBD2 (6 bases). The V gene lost 6 bases and the J gene lost 0 bases, with 13 bases spanning the gap. This CDR3 spans 15 amino acids. The germline CDR1 and CDR2 sequences are ENHRY and SYGVKD. The chain's CDR3 is CAIREGLLSTDTQYF. Here the CDR3 DNA reads TGTGCCATCAGGGAGGGACTGCTCAGCACAGATACGCAGTATTTT.

V gene TRBV7-9 combines with J gene TRBJ2-3; 8 nucleotides align to TRBD2. The CDR3 is 15 amino acids. The J segment lost 2 bases and the V segment lost 5 bases, leaving 6 bases of the junction unmatched. The germline CDR1 and CDR2 sequences are SEHNR and FQNEAQ (reference sequence). CDR3 amino acids: CASSLSGGDTDTQYF. As DNA, the CDR3 is TGTGCCAGCAGCCTTTCCGGGGGGGACACAGATACGCAGTATTTT.

This clonotype was seen repeatedly, ten times or more. The gene calls are TRBV11-2 and TRBJ2-5; D might be TRBD1 (5 bases). This CDR3 comprises 14 residues. With 1 base removed from V and 7 bases from J, the gap between germline ends came to 13 bases. Germline CDR1 reads SGHAT; CDR2 reads FQNNGV. For the CDR3, the DNA is TGTGCCAGCAGCTTAGTCAGGGCAAGATGGACCCAGTACTTC. This translates into CASSLVRARWTQYF.

A few counts support this clonotype. The gene calls are TRBV29-1 and TRBJ1-3; unclear D gene. The CDR3 covers 11 residues. Trimming stripped 4 bases from V and 4 bases from J, with 5 bases between. CDR1 is SQVTM and CDR2 is ANQGSEA in the germline V gene. The CDR3 DNA is TGCAGCGTTGCAGCCGGAAACACCATATATTTT. Amino acids: CSVAAGNTIYF.

This clonotype was counted between two and nine times. The V and J genes are TRBV5-4 and TRBJ2-1; 8 bases agree with TRBD1. Germline V gene lookup returns CDR1 SGHNT and CDR2 YYREEE (reference sequence). The ends lost 4 bases at V and 8 bases at J; junction bases unmatched: 11. The CDR3 spans 15 residues. CDR3 sequence reads: CASSLAQGAFDEQFF. CDR3 DNA: TGTGCCAGCAGCCTCGCTCAGGGGGCGTTCGATGAGCAGTTCTTC.

This clonotype occurred a few times. The chain joins TRBV5-1 to TRBJ2-7; 8 positions match TRBD1. Per the germline V gene, CDR1 is SGHRS and CDR2 is YFSETQ. Trimming removed 0 bases from V and 2 bases from J; junction bases left unmatched: 7. This CDR3 has 16 residues. The CDR3 nucleotides read TGCGCCAGCAGCTTGGCTATGGTGACAGGGGCCTACGAGCAGTACTTC. Translating it yields CASSLAMVTGAYEQYF.

This clonotype has a count of ten or more. As DNA, the CDR3 is TGCGCCAGCAGCTTGGGGGACTATAGCACAGATACGCAGTATTTT. It encodes CASSLGDYSTDTQYF. This chain uses TRBV5-1 with TRBJ2-3, with 7 bases that match TRBD2. Germline lookup yields CDR1 SGHRS and CDR2 YFSETQ. The V gene end was trimmed by 0 bases and the J gene end by 0 bases; junction bases not matched to a gene: 1. This CDR3 comprises 15 residues.

In its sample, this clonotype was seen a few times. The rearrangement uses TRBV12-3 or TRBV12-4 and TRBJ2-2; a weak D match, TRBD1 (5 bases). Trimming took 6 bases from V and 5 from J, leaving 16 bases between them. The CDR3 is made up of 15 amino acids. CDR3 region: CASRDTRFGTGELFF. The DNA for the CDR3 is TGTGCCAGCAGGGACACCCGTTTTGGGACCGGGGAGCTGTTTTTT.

The table lists this clonotype with a few counts. The chain links TRBV10-2 to TRBJ1-1; perhaps TRBD1 as D (5 bases). V lost 6 bases, J lost 1 base, and 9 bases lay in between. The CDR3 consists of 13 residues. Looked up from germline, CDR1 is WSHSY and CDR2 is SAAADI. The CDR3 loop is CASRLGGNTEAFF. The DNA of the CDR3 is TGCGCCAGCAGATTGGGGGGGAACACTGAAGCTTTCTTT.

This clonotype appeared a few times. CDR3 coding DNA: TGCGCCAGCAGCTTGGCTAGGTCCAATGAGCAGTTCTTC. Translation: CASSLARSNEQFF. The genes are TRBV5-1 and TRBJ2-1; D gene ambiguous. CDR1 and CDR2 (germline): SGHRS, YFSETQ. This CDR3 has 13 amino acids. V lost 0 bases and J 6 bases, leaving 7 bases between the germline ends. The variable domain in full, completed from reference TRBV5-1 and TRBJ2-1, reads KAGVTQTPRYLIKTRGQQVTLSCSPISGHRSVSWYQQTPGQGLQFLFEYFSETQRNKGNFPGRFSGRQFSNSRSEMNVSTLELGDSALYLCASSLARSNEQFFGPGTRLTVL.

Note on this clonotype: The germline gene is not matched at one end of the junction; a read error may be the cause. The chain combines TRBV7-7 with TRBJ1-5; no definite D call. CDR1 and CDR2 from the germline V gene are SSHAT and FNYEAQ (reference sequence). The length of the CDR3 is 16 residues. CDR3 loop: CASSSRTTKGNQPQHF. In DNA form, the CDR3 reads TGTGCTAGCAGCTCCCGGACGACAAAAGGCAATCAGCCCCAGCATTTT.

The chain combines TRBV30 with TRBJ1-5; a possible D gene is TRBD1 (6 bases). This CDR3 is built from 12 residues. V lost 4 bases to trimming and J lost 7 bases, with 11 bases between them. Germline assignment: CDR1 GTSNPN and CDR2 SVGIG (reference sequence). CDR3 in amino acids: CAWNRADQPQHF. The CDR3 DNA sequence: TGTGCCTGGAACAGGGCTGACCAGCCCCAGCATTTT.

The CDR3 nucleotides read TGTGCCAGCAGCTCCCAATCCTCCGGGACAACGATCAAAAACATTCAGTACTTC. It translates to CASSSQSSGTTIKNIQYF. The V gene is TRBV7-8, the J gene TRBJ2-4, with a tentative D call TRBD1 (6 bases). Trimming pared 4 bases from V and 3 bases from J, leaving 22 bases between. The CDR3 length is 18 residues. The germline CDR1 and CDR2 sequences are SGHVS and FQNEAQ.

This chain uses TRBV6-1 with TRBJ1-2; the D is unclear. CDR1 is MNHNS, CDR2 SASEGT, per germline. The CDR3 covers 14 residues. V was trimmed by 1 base and J by 7 bases, leaving 13 bases between them. As DNA, the CDR3 is TGTGCCAGCAGTGAAGGTCTGGAGCCGGGTGGCTACACCTTC. It translates to CASSEGLEPGGYTF.

This clonotype was counted ten times or more. The rearrangement links TRBV3-1 to TRBJ2-7; a possible D gene is TRBD2 (5 bases). The germline V gene has CDR1 LGHDT and CDR2 YNNKEL (reference sequence). The CDR3 has 15 amino acids. V gave up 4 bases and J gave up 2 bases, with 15 bases separating them. CDR3 sequence: CASSPSRTETYEQYF. The CDR3 DNA sequence: TGTGCCAGCAGCCCTTCACGGACTGAGACCTACGAGCAGTACTTC.